This is a list of T cell receptor beta chains from one sample in a study of shared clonotypes between healthy human individuals. The assay was immunoSEQ multiplex PCR, and TCRdb's table has in-frame clones only and misses some. The table shows about 670,000 clones, with 55% to 75% occurring only once. Sequences were obtained from memory CD4+ T cells sorted from blood. Receptors originate from a woman in her twenties or thirties in good health. CDR3s include the opening cysteine and the closing phenylalanine or tryptophan. The order of the fields is J gene, D gene, V gene, clone size, CDR3 DNA, CDR3 protein. A D gene is named only where the DNA matches it firmly. The listing skips clone size in some rows; elsewhere it reads once, few, many or a size class.

>TRBJ1-5|TRBD1|TRBV5-5|once
TGTGCCAGCAGCTCTTTGCGGGACAGGGATCAGCCCCAGCATTTT
CASSSLRDRDQPQHF
>TRBJ1-5|-|TRBV7-9|once
TGTGCCAGCAGCTTAGCAGGTGCGGAGCAGCCCCAGCATTTT
CASSLAGAEQPQHF
>TRBJ2-5|TRBD2|TRBV7-9|-
TGTGCCAGCAGCTTAGGGGGACTAGGACAAGAGACCCAGTACTTC
CASSLGGLGQETQYF
>TRBJ2-7|-|TRBV28|-
TGTGCCAGCAGTTTCCCGACAGGAGTTGACGAGCAGTACTTC
CASSFPTGVDEQYF
>TRBJ1-3|-|TRBV5-4|-
TGTGCCAGCAGCTTCGGGGTACTCTCTGGAAACACCATATATTTT
CASSFGVLSGNTIYF
>TRBJ2-4|-|TRBV6-5|-
TGTGCCAGCAGTTCCGTGGGGGTGGTGGCCAAAAACATTCAGTACTTC
CASSSVGVVAKNIQYF
>TRBJ1-5|-|TRBV2|-
TGTGCCAGCAGTGCCAGGACAAGTCTCAATCAGCCCCAGCATTTT
CASSARTSLNQPQHF
>TRBJ2-5|TRBD2|TRBV5-1|-
TGCGCCAGCAGCCCGGGAGGGACTAGCGGACAAGAGACCCAGTACTTC
CASSPGGTSGQETQYF
>TRBJ1-2|TRBD1|TRBV19|-
TGTGCCAGTAGTATGGGACAGGGGCGAGGCTACACCTTC
CASSMGQGRGYTF
>TRBJ1-1|-|TRBV30|-
TGTGCCTGGAGTGTACTGGGGGGAAACACTGAAGCTTTCTTT
CAWSVLGGNTEAFF
>TRBJ2-7|-|TRBV19|-
TGTGCCAGTAGTATGAGGAGGATAGGTTACGAGCAGTACTTC
CASSMRRIGYEQYF
>TRBJ2-5|-|TRBV2|-
TGTGCCAGCAGTGAAGTGACTAGAGGAGAGACCCAGTACTTC
CASSEVTRGETQYF
>TRBJ2-3|-|TRBV27|-
TGTGCCAGCAGCCGACGAGGGGGCACAGATACGCAGTATTTT
CASSRRGGTDTQYF
>TRBJ1-1|TRBD1|TRBV11-2|many
TGTGCCAGCAGCCGGGGACAGAATCCCACTGAAGCTTTCTTT
CASSRGQNPTEAFF
>TRBJ2-7|-|TRBV6-1|-
TGTGCCAGCAGTCTGCTTGGCCGAGCATTCTACGAGCAGTACTTC
CASSLLGRAFYEQYF
>TRBJ2-3|-|TRBV4-1|-
TGCGCCAGCAGCCCGACCCGTAGTAGCGGCGCAGATACGCAGTATTTT
CASSPTRSSGADTQYF
>TRBJ2-1|TRBD2|TRBV7-2|-
TGTGCCAGCAGCTTAGTTCGACTAGCTGGTCGCAATGAGCAGTTCTTC
CASSLVRLAGRNEQFF
>TRBJ1-4|-|TRBV7-9|few
TGTGCCAGCAGCCCTAGGGGGTGGCAAAATGAAAAACTGTTTTTT
CASSPRGWQNEKLFF
>TRBJ2-1|-|TRBV19|-
TGTGCCAGTAGTACCGCAATAGTAGGGGCGCATGAGCAGTTCTTC
CASSTAIVGAHEQFF
>TRBJ1-2|-|TRBV5-4|-
TGTGCCAGCAGCACCGGACTCTACGGCTACACCTTC
CASSTGLYGYTF
>TRBJ2-5|TRBD2|TRBV5-1|-
TGCGCCAGCAGTTCGGCCAGCGGGAGCCAAGAGACCCAGTACTTC
CASSSASGSQETQYF
>TRBJ2-1|TRBD2|TRBV6-8|-
TGTGCCAGCACCCAAACCCTACGAAGCGGGAGGGAGAATGAGCAGTTCTTC
CASTQTLRSGRENEQFF
>TRBJ1-1|-|TRBV28|-
TGTGCCAGCAGCCCTCGGGGGGAAACTGAAGCTTTCTTT
CASSPRGETEAFF
>TRBJ1-3|-|TRBV28|-
TGTGCCAGCAGCCCGGATTCGGCCTCTGGAAACACCATATATTTT
CASSPDSASGNTIYF
>TRBJ2-1|TRBD1|TRBV9|-
TGTGCCAGCAGTCGGACAGGGAATAACTACAATGAGCAGTTCTTC
CASSRTGNNYNEQFF
>TRBJ1-2|-|TRBV4-2|many
TGTGCCAGCAGCCAAAGTCAAGGGAGCTACACCTTC
CASSQSQGSYTF
>TRBJ2-2|-|TRBV28|many
TGTGCCAGCAGTTTAGCGCGGACCAACACCGGGGAGCTGTTTTTT
CASSLARTNTGELFF
>TRBJ2-3|TRBD2|TRBV27|-
TGTGCCAGCAGTCCCCTAGCGGGGGGCACAGATACGCAGTATTTT
CASSPLAGGTDTQYF
>TRBJ1-3|TRBD1|TRBV18|-
TGTGCCAGCTCGCTCGCCGGGACAGAGGGAAACACCATATATTTT
CASSLAGTEGNTIYF
>TRBJ2-3|TRBD2|TRBV19|-
TGTGCCGCCGGACTAGCGGGAGGGCGTTATACGCAGTATTTT
CAAGLAGGRYTQYF
>TRBJ2-3|TRBD2|TRBV27|-
TGTGCCAGCAGTCCGGGACTAGCGGGAGGACGTTTCGTCTTT
CASSPGLAGGRFVF
>TRBJ2-1|TRBD1|TRBV19|few
TGTGCCAGTAGTATTCGACAGGGGGATGAGCAGTTCTTC
CASSIRQGDEQFF
>TRBJ2-3|-|TRBV28|few
TGTGCCAGCAGACGGGAGTACGGGGGTACGCAGTATTTT
CASRREYGGTQYF
>TRBJ2-2|-|TRBV6-4|few
TGTGCCAGCAGTGACTACCCCTTCGGCACCGGGGAGCTGTTTTTT
CASSDYPFGTGELFF
>TRBJ2-3|-|TRBV7-3|-
TGTGCCGTAGAAGCAGGGAAATTTAGGACAGATACGCAGTATTTT
CAVEAGKFRTDTQYF